Listed below are T cell receptor beta chains from one sample, sequenced in a study of blood T cell repertoires in COVID-19. TCRdb's copy holds only in-frame clones and misses some; the assay was immunoSEQ multiplex PCR. The sample includes about 230,000 clones, around four fifths of them seen just once. Sequences were obtained from peripheral blood. These receptors came from a man older than 75 with acute or convalescent COVID-19. Each CDR3 is given with its conserved first and last residue. D genes are given only for firm matches. Clone size is not always given. Where it is, it says once, few, many or a class for expanded clones.

TRBV15	TRBJ1-3	-	15	-	TGTGCCACCAGCAGAGATAGGGGCTCTGGAAACACCATATATTTT	CATSRDRGSGNTIYF
TRBV19	TRBJ2-3	TRBD2	15	-	TGTGCCAGTAGTCCCGGACTAGCCCCCACAGATACGCAGTATTTT	CASSPGLAPTDTQYF
TRBV7-2	TRBJ2-4	-	12	-	TGTGCCAGCAGCTCTAAAAGCGGCATTCAGTACTTC	CASSSKSGIQYF
TRBV4-2	TRBJ2-7	-	15	-	TGTGCCAGCAGCCAAGTAGGGCAGGGGTTGGGCGAGCAGTACTTC	CASSQVGQGLGEQYF
TRBV9	TRBJ2-5	TRBD2	17	-	TGTGCCAGCAGCCCCGGGACTAGCGGGAGGTACCAAGAGACCCAGTACTTC	CASSPGTSGRYQETQYF
TRBV6-5	TRBJ2-3	-	14	-	TGTGCCAGCAGTTACTCGGGGCAGGGGAGTACGCAGTATTTT	CASSYSGQGSTQYF
TRBV18	TRBJ1-1	-	16	-	TGTGCCAGCTCACCGTCAGGGCAAGAGATAAACACTGAAGCTTTCTTT	CASSPSGQEINTEAFF
TRBV6-5	TRBJ2-7	-	13	few	TGTGCCAGCTCAGGGACTTCGTGGGAGGAGCAGTACTTC	CASSGTSWEEQYF
TRBV7-9	TRBJ2-5	TRBD2	14	-	TGTGCCAGCAGCTTATCCGGCGGGAGTCGGACCCAGTACTTC	CASSLSGGSRTQYF
TRBV9	TRBJ2-3	TRBD2	15	-	TGTGCCAGCAGCGTAGTAGCGGGGGCTGGAGATACGCAGTATTTT	CASSVVAGAGDTQYF
TRBV3-1/TRBV3-2	TRBJ2-7	TRBD2	15	few	TGTGCCAGCAGCCCGGGACTATATCCCGGTGGGGAGCAGTACTTC	CASSPGLYPGGEQYF